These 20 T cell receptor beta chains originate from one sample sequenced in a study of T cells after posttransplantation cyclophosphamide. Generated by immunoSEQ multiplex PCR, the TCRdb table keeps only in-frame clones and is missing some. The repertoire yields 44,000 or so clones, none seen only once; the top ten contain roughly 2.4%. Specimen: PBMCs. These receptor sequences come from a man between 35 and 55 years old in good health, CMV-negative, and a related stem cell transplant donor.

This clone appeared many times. The CDR3 coding sequence is TGTGCCAGCAGCATCGGACAGACCTACGAGCAGTACTTC. It is translated as CASSIGQTYEQYF. The chain has TRBV11-2 and TRBJ2-7; possibly TRBD1 for D (6 bases). The CDR3 covers 13 residues. CDR1 is SGHAT and CDR2 is FQNNGV in the germline V gene. V shed 5 bases and J shed 2 bases, with 10 bases lying between them.

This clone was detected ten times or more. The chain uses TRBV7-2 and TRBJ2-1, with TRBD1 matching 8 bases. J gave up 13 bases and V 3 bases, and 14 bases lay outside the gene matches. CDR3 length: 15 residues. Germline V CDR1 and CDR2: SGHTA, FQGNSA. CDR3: CASSFNTGRGREQFF. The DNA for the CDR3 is TGTGCCAGCAGCTTCAACACTGGCAGGGGGCGAGAACAGTTCTTC. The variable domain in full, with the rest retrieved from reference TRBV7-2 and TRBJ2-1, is GAGVSQSPSNKVTEKGKDVELRCDPISGHTALYWYRQSLGQGLEFLIYFQGNSAPDKSGLPSDRFSAERTGGSVSTLTIQRTQQEDSAVYLCASSFNTGRGREQFFGPGTRLTVL.

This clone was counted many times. In nucleotides, the CDR3 is TGTGCCAGCTCACCACGTTTAGCGGGAGGCGGGGTCTACGAGCAGTACTTC. The encoded protein is CASSPRLAGGGVYEQYF. This chain connects TRBV18 to TRBJ2-7; TRBD2 matches at 10 bases. Trimming removed 1 base from V and 3 bases from J; junction bases left unmatched: 9. The germline CDR1 and CDR2 sequences are KGHSH and LQKENI. The CDR3 covers 17 residues.

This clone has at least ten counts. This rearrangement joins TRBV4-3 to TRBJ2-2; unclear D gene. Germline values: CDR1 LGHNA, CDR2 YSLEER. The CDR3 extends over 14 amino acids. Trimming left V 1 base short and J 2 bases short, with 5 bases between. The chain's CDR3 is CASSQVLNTGELFF. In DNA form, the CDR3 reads TGCGCCAGCAGCCAAGTATTAAACACCGGGGAGCTGTTTTTT.

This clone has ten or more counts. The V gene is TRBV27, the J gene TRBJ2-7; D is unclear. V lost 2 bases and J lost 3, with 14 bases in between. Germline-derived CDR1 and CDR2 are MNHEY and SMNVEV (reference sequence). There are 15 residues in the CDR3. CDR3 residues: CASSLNRNKNYEQYF. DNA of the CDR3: TGTGCCAGCAGTTTAAACAGAAATAAGAACTACGAGCAGTACTTC.

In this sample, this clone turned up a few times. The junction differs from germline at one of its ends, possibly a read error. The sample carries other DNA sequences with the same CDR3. CDR3 sequence: CASSLNGGRASDEQFF. For the CDR3, the DNA is TGCGCCAGCAGCTTAAACGGCGGGAGGGCCTCGGATGAGCAGTTCTTC. The chain couples TRBV7-3 to TRBJ2-1; 9 bases fit TRBD2. Germline loops: CDR1 SGHTA, CDR2 FQGTGA. The CDR3 spans 16 residues.

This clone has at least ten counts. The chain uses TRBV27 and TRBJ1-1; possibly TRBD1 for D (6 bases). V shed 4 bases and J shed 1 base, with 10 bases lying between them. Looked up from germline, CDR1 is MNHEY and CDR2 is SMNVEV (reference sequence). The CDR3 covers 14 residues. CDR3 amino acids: CASSSRTENTEAFF. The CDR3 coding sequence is TGTGCCAGCAGTTCACGGACAGAGAACACTGAAGCTTTCTTT.

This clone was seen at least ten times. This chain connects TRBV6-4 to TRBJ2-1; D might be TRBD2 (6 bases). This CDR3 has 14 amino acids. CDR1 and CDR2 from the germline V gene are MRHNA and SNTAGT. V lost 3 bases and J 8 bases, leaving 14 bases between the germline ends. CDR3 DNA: TGTGCCAGCAGTGAGCTGATAGGAGGGCATGAGCAGTTCTTC. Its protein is CASSELIGGHEQFF.

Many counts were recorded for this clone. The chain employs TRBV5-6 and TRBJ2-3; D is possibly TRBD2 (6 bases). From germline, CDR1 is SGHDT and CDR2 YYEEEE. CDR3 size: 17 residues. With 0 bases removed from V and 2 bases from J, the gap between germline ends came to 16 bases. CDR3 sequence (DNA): TGTGCCAGCAGCTTGGTTGGTAGTAGCGGTTACACAGATACGCAGTATTTT. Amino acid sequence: CASSLVGSSGYTDTQYF.

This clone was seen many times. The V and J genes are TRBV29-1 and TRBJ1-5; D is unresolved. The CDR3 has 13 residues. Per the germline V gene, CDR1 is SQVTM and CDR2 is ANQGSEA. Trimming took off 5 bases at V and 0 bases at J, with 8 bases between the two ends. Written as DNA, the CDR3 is TGCAGCGTTAAAGGCTATAGCAATCAGCCCCAGCATTTT. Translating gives CSVKGYSNQPQHF.

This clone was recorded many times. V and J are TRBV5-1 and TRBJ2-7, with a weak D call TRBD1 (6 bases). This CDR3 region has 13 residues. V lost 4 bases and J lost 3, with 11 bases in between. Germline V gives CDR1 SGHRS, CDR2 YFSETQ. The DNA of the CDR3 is TGCGCCAGCAGCCGCCCGACAGGCTACGAGCAGTACTTC. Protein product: CASSRPTGYEQYF.

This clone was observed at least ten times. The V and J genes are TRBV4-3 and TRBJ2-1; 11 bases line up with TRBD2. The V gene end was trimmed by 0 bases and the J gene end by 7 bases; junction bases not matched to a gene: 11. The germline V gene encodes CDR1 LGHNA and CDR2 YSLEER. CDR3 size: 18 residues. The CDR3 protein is CASSQDLLAGGLVNEQFF. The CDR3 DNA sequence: TGCGCCAGCAGCCAAGACCTGCTAGCGGGAGGCCTAGTAAATGAGCAGTTCTTC.

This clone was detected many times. CDR3 nucleotide sequence: TGTGCCAGCAGCCAAGATCATCAAGGGCAGGGTGCTGGGGCCAACGTCCTGACTTTC. It yields the protein CASSQDHQGQGAGANVLTF. J is TRBJ2-6 and V is TRBV4-2, with a weak D call TRBD1 (5 bases). CDR1 and CDR2 from the germline V gene are LGHNA and YNFKEQ. The CDR3 extends over 19 amino acids. Trimming cost V 0 bases and J 2 bases, with 17 bases left between them.

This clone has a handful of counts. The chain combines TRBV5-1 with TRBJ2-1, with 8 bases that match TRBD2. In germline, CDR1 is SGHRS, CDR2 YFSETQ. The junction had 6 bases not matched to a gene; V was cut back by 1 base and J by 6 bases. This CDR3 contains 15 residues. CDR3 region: CASSLSGGRFNEQFF. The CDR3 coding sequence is TGCGCCAGCAGCTTGAGCGGGGGCAGATTCAATGAGCAGTTCTTC.

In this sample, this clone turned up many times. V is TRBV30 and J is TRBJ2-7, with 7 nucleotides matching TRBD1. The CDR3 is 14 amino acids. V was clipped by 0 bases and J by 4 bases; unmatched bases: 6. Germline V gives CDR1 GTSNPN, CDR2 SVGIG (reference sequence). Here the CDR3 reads CAWSVLVQGYEQYF. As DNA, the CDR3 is TGTGCCTGGAGTGTACTGGTACAGGGGTACGAGCAGTACTTC.

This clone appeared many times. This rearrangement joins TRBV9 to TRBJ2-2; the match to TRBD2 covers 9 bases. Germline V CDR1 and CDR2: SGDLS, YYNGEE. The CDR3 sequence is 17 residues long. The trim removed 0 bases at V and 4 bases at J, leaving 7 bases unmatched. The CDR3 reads CASSVDWREGGTGELFF. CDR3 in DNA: TGTGCCAGCAGCGTAGACTGGCGGGAGGGTGGCACCGGGGAGCTGTTTTTT.

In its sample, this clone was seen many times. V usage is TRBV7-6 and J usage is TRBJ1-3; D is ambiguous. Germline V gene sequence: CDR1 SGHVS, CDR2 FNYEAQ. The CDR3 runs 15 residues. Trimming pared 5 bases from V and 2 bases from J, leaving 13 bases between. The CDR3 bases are TGTGCCAGCAGCCCCCGCCAAGCTGCTGGAAACACCATATATTTT. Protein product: CASSPRQAAGNTIYF.

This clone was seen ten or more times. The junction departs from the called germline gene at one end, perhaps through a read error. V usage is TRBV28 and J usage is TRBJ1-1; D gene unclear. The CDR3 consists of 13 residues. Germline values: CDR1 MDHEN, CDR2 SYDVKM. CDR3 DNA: TGTGCCAGCAATTTAGGGAGCAAGGATGAAGCTTTCTTT. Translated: CASNLGSKDEAFF.

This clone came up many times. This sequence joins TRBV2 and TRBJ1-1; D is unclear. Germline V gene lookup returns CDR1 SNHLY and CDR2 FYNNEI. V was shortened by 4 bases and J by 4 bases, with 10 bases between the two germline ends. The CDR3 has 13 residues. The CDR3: CASSGEGGTEAFF. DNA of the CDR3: TGTGCCAGCAGTGGGGAGGGAGGCACTGAAGCTTTCTTT.

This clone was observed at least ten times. As DNA, the CDR3 is TGTGCCAGCAGTTTTACTAGGACAGGGGTAAGAGACATTCAGTACTTC. This codes for CASSFTRTGVRDIQYF. The rearrangement uses TRBV28 and TRBJ2-4; the match to TRBD1 covers 9 bases. This CDR3 has 16 residues. The ends lost 3 bases at V and 8 bases at J; junction bases unmatched: 11. The V gene's germline CDR1 is MDHEN and CDR2 SYDVKM.